Included here is one T cell receptor beta chain sequence, with context. No antigen is known for it. Losses at the gene ends were 6 bases for V and 4 bases for J; bases not matched to a gene: 11. Germline loops: CDR1 MDHEN, CDR2 SYDVKM. The CDR3 spans 15 residues. This specimen belongs to a study of blood T cells in healthy people across ages. Study results and caveats: Among long-lived donors, naive CD4+ cells were more numerous and diversity higher than in aged donors.

Primed by a sample-barcoded 5' primer and a J-beta primer mix, a second PCR proceeded for about 7 to 11 cycles. Each CDR3 protein gets one entry after TCRdb re-called the 5' RACE reads with MiXCR. Of 1.5 million to 2 million distinct CDR3 sequences listed, roughly 49% are singletons. This clonotype originated in a woman between 40 and 50 years old in good health. The chain is built from TRBV28 and TRBJ1-2; 7 bases are a match to TRBD1. The source material was blood. The CDR3: CASSPSMGQLYGYTF. The DNA of the CDR3 is TGTGCCAGCAGCCCTAGCATGGGACAGCTCTATGGCTACACCTTC.